These T cell receptor beta chains were read from a single sample in a study of shared clonotypes between healthy human individuals. Method: immunoSEQ multiplex PCR; TCRdb's copy keeps in-frame clones and lacks some. Here the sample spans some 1.1 million clones, approximately 80% being singletons. The material sequenced was memory CD4+ T cells from PBMCs. The receptors come from a man aged 18 to 30 in good health. Some clones in this sample may be carry-over from other donors' samples. The CDR3 runs from the conserved cysteine through the conserved F or W. Each record gives: J gene, V gene, CDR3 protein.

TRBJ1-1 TRBV4-2 CASSHAQGVWDTEAFF
TRBJ1-3 TRBV27 CASRPGPNSGNTIYF
TRBJ1-1 TRBV5-1 CASSLDAGGEAFF
TRBJ2-2 TRBV11-2 CASSLQGAANTGELFF
TRBJ2-2 TRBV7-9 CASSFSGASLTGELFF
TRBJ1-1 TRBV28 CASSSPGRLNTEAFF
TRBJ2-7 TRBV27 CASSRLAGALGSYEQYF
TRBJ2-5 TRBV2 CASSAGPRETQYF
TRBJ2-7 TRBV6-1 CASSEVDTPYLGEQYF
TRBJ1-3 TRBV18 CASSPQGNGNTIYF
TRBJ2-7 TRBV10-2 CASSGGPSLRDRGINEQYF
TRBJ2-1 TRBV15 CATSREGGPLEQFF
TRBJ1-1 TRBV2 CASSLDRGTEAFF
TRBJ2-5 TRBV5-1 CASSLDRDGPETQYF
TRBJ2-2 TRBV28 CASSADRVVTGELFF
TRBJ1-1 TRBV6-6 CASNWGNTEAFF
TRBJ2-3 TRBV28 CASSRQPTNTQYF
TRBJ1-2 TRBV28 CASSRYGYTF
TRBJ1-4 TRBV28 CASSFPWGPNEKLFF
TRBJ1-4 TRBV28 CASSLMGGTHIEKLFF
TRBJ2-1 TRBV7-3 CASSPTPAGINEQFF
TRBJ2-1 TRBV6-6 CASSYSRLRNEQFF
TRBJ2-2 TRBV7-8 CASSPRDTNTGELFF
TRBJ2-7 TRBV10-3 CAIRGGTSTYEQYF
TRBJ1-2 TRBV20-1 CSALGGYTF
TRBJ2-5 TRBV5-1 CASSSPQGGETQYF
TRBJ1-2 TRBV28 CASSPGLYGYTF
TRBJ2-7 TRBV5-1 CASSSGRFFGTGISYEQYF
TRBJ2-1 TRBV4-2 CASSQESRWDEQFF
TRBJ2-7 TRBV13 CASSSKGTSGSIRLYEQYF
TRBJ1-4 TRBV6-1 CASTEFFGQDEKLFF
TRBJ2-1 TRBV5-6 CASSLSFGTSGYNEQFF
TRBJ2-1 TRBV18 CASSPGLAGSYNEQFF
TRBJ2-5 TRBV5-1 CASSSGTLQETQYF
TRBJ1-4 TRBV7-3 CASTELEFTEKLSF
TRBJ2-5 TRBV27 CASGLQETQYF
TRBJ2-3 TRBV2 CASRDREGADTQYF
TRBJ2-2 TRBV28 CASRTGNTGELFF
TRBJ2-7 TRBV11-1 CASRTGLGEQYF
TRBJ2-1 TRBV5-6 CASSLAEGEQFF
TRBJ1-1 TRBV29-1 CSVAGNQNEAFF
TRBJ2-1 TRBV5-4 CASSISGTSYNEQFF
TRBJ2-3 TRBV19 CASKRAGTDTQYF
TRBJ2-2 TRBV19 CASSPPAGHGELFF
TRBJ1-1 TRBV28 CASRAHTGTGAFF
TRBJ1-6 TRBV7-9 CASSTLAGQGNSPLHF
TRBJ2-7 TRBV28 CASSFARTSLNEQYF
TRBJ2-3 TRBV5-4 CASLLAGEGTQYF
TRBJ2-5 TRBV30 CAWSPLGNTQYF
TRBJ2-2 TRBV5-1 CASSSQGQGKAGELFF
TRBJ2-3 TRBV7-9 CASSFRVHTQYF
TRBJ2-7 TRBV30 CAWSPRLAHSYEQYF
TRBJ1-5 TRBV29-1 CSVRAGYSNQPQHF
TRBJ2-5 TRBV5-5 CASSFVGRQETQYF
TRBJ2-5 TRBV11-2 CASSSRQSLEETQYF